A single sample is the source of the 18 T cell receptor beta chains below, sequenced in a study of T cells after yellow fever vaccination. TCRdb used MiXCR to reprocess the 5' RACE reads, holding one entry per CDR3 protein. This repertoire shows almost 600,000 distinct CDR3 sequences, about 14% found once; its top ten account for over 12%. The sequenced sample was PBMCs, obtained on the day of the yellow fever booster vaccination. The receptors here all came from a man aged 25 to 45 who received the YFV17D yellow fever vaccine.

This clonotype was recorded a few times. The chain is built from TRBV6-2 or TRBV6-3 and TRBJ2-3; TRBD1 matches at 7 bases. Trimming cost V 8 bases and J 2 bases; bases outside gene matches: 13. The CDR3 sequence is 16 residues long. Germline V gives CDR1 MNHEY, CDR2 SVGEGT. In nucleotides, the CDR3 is TGTGCCAGCTCATTCAGGGGGAGTTCTTACACAGATACGCAGTATTTT. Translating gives CASSFRGSSYTDTQYF.

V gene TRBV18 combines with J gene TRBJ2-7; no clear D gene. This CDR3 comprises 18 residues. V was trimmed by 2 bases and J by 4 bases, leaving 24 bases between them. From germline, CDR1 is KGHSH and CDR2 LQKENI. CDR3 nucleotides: TGTGCCAGCTCACCATTGCTAGGTACAGCCTCAGTTTTTTACGAGCAGTACTTC. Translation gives CASSPLLGTASVFYEQYF.

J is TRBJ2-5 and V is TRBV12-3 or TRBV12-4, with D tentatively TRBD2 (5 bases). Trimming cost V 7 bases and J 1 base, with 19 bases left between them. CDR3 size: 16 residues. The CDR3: CASISLSEAPQETQYF. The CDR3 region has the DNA TGTGCCAGCATCAGTTTATCGGAGGCGCCCCAAGAGACCCAGTACTTC.

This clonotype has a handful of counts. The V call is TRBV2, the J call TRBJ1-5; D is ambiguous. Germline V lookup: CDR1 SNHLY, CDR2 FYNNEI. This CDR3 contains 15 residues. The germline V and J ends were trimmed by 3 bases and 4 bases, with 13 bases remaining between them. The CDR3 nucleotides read TGTGCCAGCAGTGATGGAAAGGCCGATAATCAGCCCCAGCATTTT. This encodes CASSDGKADNQPQHF.

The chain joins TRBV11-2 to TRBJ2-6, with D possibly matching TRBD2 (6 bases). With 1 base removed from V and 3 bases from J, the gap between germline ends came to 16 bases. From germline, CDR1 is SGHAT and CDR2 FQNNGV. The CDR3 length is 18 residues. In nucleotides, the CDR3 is TGTGCCAGCAGCTTAGGTCTTGGAGGGGTAGATGGGGCCAACGTCCTGACTTTC. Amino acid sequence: CASSLGLGGVDGANVLTF.

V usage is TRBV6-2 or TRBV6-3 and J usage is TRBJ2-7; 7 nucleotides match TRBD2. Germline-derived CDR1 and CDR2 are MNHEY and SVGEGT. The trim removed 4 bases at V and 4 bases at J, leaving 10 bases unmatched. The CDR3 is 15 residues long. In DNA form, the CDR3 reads TGTGCCAGCAGTTCCCCGAGGCTAGCGGCATACGAGCAGTACTTC. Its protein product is CASSSPRLAAYEQYF.

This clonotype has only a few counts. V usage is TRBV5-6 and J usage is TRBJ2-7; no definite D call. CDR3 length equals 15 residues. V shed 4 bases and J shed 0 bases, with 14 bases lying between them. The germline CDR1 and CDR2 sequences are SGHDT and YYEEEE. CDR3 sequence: CASSPAGRISYEQYF. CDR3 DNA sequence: TGTGCCAGCAGCCCTGCAGGCAGAATCTCCTACGAGCAGTACTTC.

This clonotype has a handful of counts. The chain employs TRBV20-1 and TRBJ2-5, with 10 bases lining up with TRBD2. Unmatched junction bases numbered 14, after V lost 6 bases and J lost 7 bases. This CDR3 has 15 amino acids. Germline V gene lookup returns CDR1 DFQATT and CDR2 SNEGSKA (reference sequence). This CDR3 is CSAPGTSADRGTQYF. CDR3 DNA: TGCAGTGCCCCCGGGACTAGCGCAGATCGGGGGACCCAGTACTTC.

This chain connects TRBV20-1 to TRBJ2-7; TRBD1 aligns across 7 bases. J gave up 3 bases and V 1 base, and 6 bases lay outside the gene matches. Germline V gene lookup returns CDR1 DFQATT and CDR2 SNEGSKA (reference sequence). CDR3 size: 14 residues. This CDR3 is CSARGTGDYYEQYF. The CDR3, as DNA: TGCAGTGCTAGAGGGACAGGTGATTACTACGAGCAGTACTTC.

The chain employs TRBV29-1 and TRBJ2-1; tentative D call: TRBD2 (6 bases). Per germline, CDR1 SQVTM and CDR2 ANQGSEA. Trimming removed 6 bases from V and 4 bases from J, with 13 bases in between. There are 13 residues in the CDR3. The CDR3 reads CSVVTSMYNEQFF. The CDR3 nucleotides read TGCAGCGTGGTGACTAGTATGTACAATGAGCAGTTCTTC.

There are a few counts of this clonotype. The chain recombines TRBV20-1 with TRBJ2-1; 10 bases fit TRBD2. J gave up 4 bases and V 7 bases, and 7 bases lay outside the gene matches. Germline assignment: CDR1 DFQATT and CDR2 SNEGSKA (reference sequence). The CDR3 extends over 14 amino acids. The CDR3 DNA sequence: TGCAGTGTAGAGAAGCGGGAGGGGTACAATGAGCAGTTCTTC. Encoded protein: CSVEKREGYNEQFF.

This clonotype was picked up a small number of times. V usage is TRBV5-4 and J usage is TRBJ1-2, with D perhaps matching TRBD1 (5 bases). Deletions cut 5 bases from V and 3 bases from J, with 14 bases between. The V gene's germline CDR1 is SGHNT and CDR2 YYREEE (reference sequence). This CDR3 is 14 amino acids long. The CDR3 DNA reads TGTGCCAGCAGTTCTCAGGGAGTCGACTATGGCTACACCTTC. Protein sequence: CASSSQGVDYGYTF.

This chain's CDR3 is CSAEIAGLSYNEQFF. Written as DNA, the CDR3 is TGCAGTGCGGAGATAGCGGGATTGTCGTACAATGAGCAGTTCTTC. V is TRBV20-1 and J is TRBJ2-1; 8 bases are shared with TRBD2. Trimming cost V 6 bases and J 4 bases; bases outside gene matches: 11. Germline V CDR1 and CDR2: DFQATT, SNEGSKA (reference sequence). This CDR3 is 15 amino acids long.

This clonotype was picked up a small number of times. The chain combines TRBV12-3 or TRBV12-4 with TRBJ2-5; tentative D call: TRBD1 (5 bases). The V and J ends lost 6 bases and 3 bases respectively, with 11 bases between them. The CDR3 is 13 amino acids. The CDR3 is CASRQAGKETQYF. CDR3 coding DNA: TGTGCCAGCAGACAGGCAGGGAAAGAGACCCAGTACTTC.

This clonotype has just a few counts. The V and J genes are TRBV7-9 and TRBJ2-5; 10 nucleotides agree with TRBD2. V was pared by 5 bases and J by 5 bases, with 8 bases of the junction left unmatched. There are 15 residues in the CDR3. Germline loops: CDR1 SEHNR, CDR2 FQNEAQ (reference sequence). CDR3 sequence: CASSPSLGLAETQYF. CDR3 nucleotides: TGTGCCAGCAGCCCCTCGCTGGGACTAGCGGAGACCCAGTACTTC.

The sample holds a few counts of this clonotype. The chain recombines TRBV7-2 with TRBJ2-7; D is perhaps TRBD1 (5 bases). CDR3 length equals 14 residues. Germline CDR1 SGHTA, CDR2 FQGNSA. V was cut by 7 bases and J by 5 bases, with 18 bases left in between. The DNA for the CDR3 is TGTGCCAGCAACCGAGATAAGGACATCAACGAGCAGTACTTC. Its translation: CASNRDKDINEQYF.

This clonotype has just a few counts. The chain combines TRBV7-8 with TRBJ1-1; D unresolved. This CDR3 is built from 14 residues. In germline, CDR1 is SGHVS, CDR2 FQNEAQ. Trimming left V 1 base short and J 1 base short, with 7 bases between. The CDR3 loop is CASSLETGNTEAFF. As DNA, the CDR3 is TGTGCCAGCAGCTTAGAGACGGGGAACACTGAAGCTTTCTTT.

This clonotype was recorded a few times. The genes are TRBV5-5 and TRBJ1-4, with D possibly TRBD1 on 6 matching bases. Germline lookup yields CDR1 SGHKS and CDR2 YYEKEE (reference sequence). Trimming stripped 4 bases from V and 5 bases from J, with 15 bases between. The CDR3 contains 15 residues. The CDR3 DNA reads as TGTGCCAGCAGCCTGAAACAGGGTTTGAATGAAAAACTGTTTTTT. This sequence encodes CASSLKQGLNEKLFF.